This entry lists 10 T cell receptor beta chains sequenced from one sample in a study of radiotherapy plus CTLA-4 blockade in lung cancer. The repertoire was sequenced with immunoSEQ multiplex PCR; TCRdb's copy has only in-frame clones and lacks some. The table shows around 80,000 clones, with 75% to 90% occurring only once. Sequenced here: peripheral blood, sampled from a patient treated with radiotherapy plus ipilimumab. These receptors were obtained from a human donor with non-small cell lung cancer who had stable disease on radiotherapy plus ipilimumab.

As DNA, the CDR3 is TGTGCCAGCAGCGTCACACAGGGCTTCCAAGAGACCCAGTACTTC. Protein: CASSVTQGFQETQYF. The V call is TRBV9, the J call TRBJ2-5; maybe TRBD1 (6 bases). The germline V gene has CDR1 SGDLS and CDR2 YYNGEE. The CDR3 contains 15 residues. With 2 bases removed from V and 1 base from J, the gap between germline ends came to 12 bases.

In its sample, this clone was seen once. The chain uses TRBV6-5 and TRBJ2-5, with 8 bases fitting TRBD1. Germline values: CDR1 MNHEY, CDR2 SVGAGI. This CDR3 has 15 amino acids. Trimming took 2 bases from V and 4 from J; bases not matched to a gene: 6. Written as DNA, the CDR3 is TGTGCCAGCAGTTACCGCGACAGGGGATCAGAGACCCAGTACTTC. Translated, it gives CASSYRDRGSETQYF.

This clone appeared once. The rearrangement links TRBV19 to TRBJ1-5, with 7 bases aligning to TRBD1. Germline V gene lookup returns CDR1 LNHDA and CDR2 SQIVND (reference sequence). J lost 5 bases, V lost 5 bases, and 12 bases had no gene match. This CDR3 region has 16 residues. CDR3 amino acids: CASSPRQGKRDQPQHF. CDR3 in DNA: TGTGCCAGTAGTCCCAGACAGGGAAAACGTGATCAGCCCCAGCATTTT.

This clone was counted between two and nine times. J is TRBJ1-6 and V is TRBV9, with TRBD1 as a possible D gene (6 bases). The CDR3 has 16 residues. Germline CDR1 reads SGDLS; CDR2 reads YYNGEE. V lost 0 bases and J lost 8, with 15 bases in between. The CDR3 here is CASSVDRVKGDSPLHF. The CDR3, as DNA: TGTGCCAGCAGCGTAGACAGGGTGAAGGGTGATTCACCCCTCCACTTT.

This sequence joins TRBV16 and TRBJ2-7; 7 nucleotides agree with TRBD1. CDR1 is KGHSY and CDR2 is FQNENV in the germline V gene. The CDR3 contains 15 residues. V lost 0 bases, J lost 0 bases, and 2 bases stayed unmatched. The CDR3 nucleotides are TGTGCCAGCAGCCAATCCGGGACAGTCTCCTACGAGCAGTACTTC. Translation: CASSQSGTVSYEQYF.

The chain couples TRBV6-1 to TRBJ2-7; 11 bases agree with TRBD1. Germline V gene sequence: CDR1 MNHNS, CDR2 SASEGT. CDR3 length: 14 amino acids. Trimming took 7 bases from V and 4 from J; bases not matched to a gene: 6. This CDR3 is CASTTGDRGYEQYF. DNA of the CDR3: TGTGCCAGCACTACCGGGGACAGGGGGTACGAGCAGTACTTC.

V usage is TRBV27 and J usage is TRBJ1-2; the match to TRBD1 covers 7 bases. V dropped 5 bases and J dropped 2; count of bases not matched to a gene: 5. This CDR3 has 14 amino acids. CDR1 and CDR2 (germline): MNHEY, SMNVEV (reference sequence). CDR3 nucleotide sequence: TGTGCCAGCAGTCCATCGACAGGGAACTATGGCTACACCTTC. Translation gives CASSPSTGNYGYTF.

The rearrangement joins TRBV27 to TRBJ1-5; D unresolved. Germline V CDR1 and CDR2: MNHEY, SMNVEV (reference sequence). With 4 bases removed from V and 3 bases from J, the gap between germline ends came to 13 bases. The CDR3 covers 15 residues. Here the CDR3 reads CASSWEGKDNQPQHF. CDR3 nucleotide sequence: TGTGCCAGCAGTTGGGAGGGAAAAGACAATCAGCCCCAGCATTTT.

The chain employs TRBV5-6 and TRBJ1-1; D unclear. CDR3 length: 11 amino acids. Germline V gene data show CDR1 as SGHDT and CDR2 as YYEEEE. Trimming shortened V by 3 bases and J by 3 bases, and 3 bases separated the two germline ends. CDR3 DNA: TGTGCCAGCAGCTGGGACACTGAAGCTTTCTTT. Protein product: CASSWDTEAFF. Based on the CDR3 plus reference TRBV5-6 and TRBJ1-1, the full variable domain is DAGVTQSPTHLIKTRGQQVTLRCSPKSGHDTVSWYQQALGQGPQFIFQYYEEEERQRGNFPDRFSGHQFPNYSSELNVNALLLGDSALYLCASSWDTEAFFGQGTRLTVV.

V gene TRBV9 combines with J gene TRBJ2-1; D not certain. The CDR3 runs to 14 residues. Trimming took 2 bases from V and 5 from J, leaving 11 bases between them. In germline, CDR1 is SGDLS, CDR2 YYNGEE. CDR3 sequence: CASSVRWADNEQFF. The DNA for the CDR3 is TGTGCCAGCAGCGTCAGGTGGGCGGACAATGAGCAGTTCTTC.